What follows describes a single T cell receptor beta chain. The germline V and J ends were trimmed by 6 bases and 2 bases, with 7 bases remaining between them. The CDR3 is 12 amino acids. The germline V gene has CDR1 MDHEN and CDR2 SYDVKM. Libraries were prepared by immunoSEQ multiplex PCR; TCRdb keeps only in-frame clonotypes and omits some of them. This table holds approximately 100,000 clones, about 90% found once. These data come from a study of OX40 agonist ivuxolimab in advanced cancers. The sequences come from CD4+ or CD8+ T cells sorted from blood, collected in a trial of the OX40 agonist ivuxolimab. V and J are TRBV28 and TRBJ1-1; TRBD1 might be the D (5 bases). The origin of this receptor is an adult with an advanced solid tumor such as melanoma, head and neck, liver or kidney cancer. The CDR3, as DNA: TGTGCCAGCAGGGGGCCCAACACTGAAGCTTTCTTT. It yields the protein CASRGPNTEAFF.